The 7 T cell receptor beta chains below come from one sample, sequenced in a study of T cell repertoires in cytomegalovirus infection (dated 2019 in TCRdb). Interpreted using the paper, the treatment or condition label stands for: in vitro stimulation with specific CMV peptide epitopes to enrich CMV-specific T cells. Sequenced using an Illumina HiSeq 1500. Starting from the raw public reads, TCRdb applied fastp trimming at Q25, assembled clones with MiXCR and retained in-frame beta chains. Every entry covers one CDR3 protein and lists the most common genes and DNA from its rows. This sample comprises approximately 470,000 distinct CDR3 sequences, about 42% of them detected only once. The biggest ten clones account for about 39% of the sample. Their antigen targets remain unknown. This material consisted of cultured PBMCs, taken from culture after CMV antigen stimulation. The receptors stem from a human donor in good health (CMV status not recorded). Some clones in this sample may be carry-over from other donors' samples.

V gene TRBV6-1 combines with J gene TRBJ2-7; 10 nucleotides agree with TRBD1. The J segment lost 5 bases and the V segment lost 8 bases, leaving 9 bases of the junction unmatched. CDR1 is MNHNS and CDR2 is SASEGT in the germline V gene. The CDR3 spans 14 residues. The CDR3 DNA is TGTGCCAGCCTTAGAGACAGGGGGCCGGACGAGCAGTACTTC. It translates to CASLRDRGPDEQYF.

This clonotype turned up a few times. The J gene is TRBJ2-3, the V gene TRBV7-2; 10 bases map to TRBD2. The length of the CDR3 is 16 residues. Germline V gives CDR1 SGHTA, CDR2 FQGNSA. With 5 bases clipped from V and 0 bases from J, the junction kept 5 bases outside the gene matches. The CDR3 nucleotides are TGTGCCAGCAGCCCACGGACTAGCGGAAGCACAGATACGCAGTATTTT. It specifies CASSPRTSGSTDTQYF. The whole variable domain, remainder taken from reference TRBV7-2 and TRBJ2-3, is GAGVSQSPSNKVTEKGKDVELRCDPISGHTALYWYRQSLGQGLEFLIYFQGNSAPDKSGLPSDRFSAERTGGSVSTLTIQRTQQEDSAVYLCASSPRTSGSTDTQYFGPGTRLTVL.

The V and J genes are TRBV7-9 and TRBJ2-1; D perhaps matches TRBD2 (5 bases). This CDR3 comprises 16 residues. CDR1 and CDR2 (germline): SEHNR, FQNEAQ (reference sequence). The V and J ends lost 1 base and 1 base respectively, with 11 bases between them. The CDR3 loop is CASSLGADLSYNEQFF. The CDR3 DNA is TGTGCCAGCAGCTTAGGAGCGGACTTATCCTACAATGAGCAGTTCTTC.

This sequence joins TRBV7-9 and TRBJ2-1; 12 bases are shared with TRBD2. V lost 5 bases to trimming and J lost 9 bases; unmatched junction nucleotides: 14. CDR3 length: 17 amino acids. The V gene's germline CDR1 is SEHNR and CDR2 FQNEAQ (reference sequence). CDR3 in DNA: TGTGCCAGCAGCGACGGGCTAGCGGGAGGGCCGAGGACTGAGCAGTTCTTC. Translating gives CASSDGLAGGPRTEQFF.

The J gene is TRBJ1-5, the V gene TRBV2; the D is unclear. Germline V lookup: CDR1 SNHLY, CDR2 FYNNEI. Trimming left V 7 bases short and J 0 bases short, with 10 bases between. This CDR3 is built from 14 residues. CDR3 DNA: TGTGCCAGCACCAAGGACGGTAGCAATCAGCCCCAGCATTTT. Translation gives CASTKDGSNQPQHF.

This clonotype was counted a few times. The chain employs TRBV7-2 and TRBJ2-2; a possible D gene is TRBD2 (5 bases). Germline assignment: CDR1 SGHTA and CDR2 FQGNSA. Trimming took 1 base from V and 5 from J, leaving 11 bases between them. The CDR3 is made up of 15 amino acids. This CDR3 is CASSLGTHLTGELFF. CDR3 sequence (DNA): TGTGCCAGCAGCTTAGGGACTCACCTTACCGGGGAGCTGTTTTTT.

This sequence joins TRBV4-3 and TRBJ2-2; 10 positions match TRBD2. The CDR3 is 18 residues long. The V and J ends lost 0 bases and 1 base, in that order; junction bases with no gene match: 5. Germline V CDR1 and CDR2: LGHNA, YSLEER. The CDR3 protein is CASSQDFSGRVNTGELFF. Here the CDR3 DNA reads TGCGCCAGCAGCCAAGATTTCAGCGGGAGGGTGAACACCGGGGAGCTGTTTTTT.